The T cell receptor beta chain described here comes from a study of T cell responses to AZD1222 COVID-19 vaccine. Broader study findings: Unmutated variant regions are reportedly the target of nearly half of TCRs that are spike-specific. Most donors were white British, females outnumbered males, and clonal diversity was possibly underestimated. When two AZD1222 doses had been given, Spike-specific TCR breadth and depth rose.

The CDR3 has 13 residues. With 3 bases removed from V and 4 bases from J, the gap between germline ends came to 4 bases. Germline loops: CDR1 KGHSH, CDR2 LQKENI. In regard to this clone: Its antigen is currently unknown.

Libraries were prepared by immunoSEQ multiplex PCR; TCRdb keeps only in-frame clonotypes and omits some of them. The sample has about 59,000 clones; 80% to 90% are singletons. Here the sequenced sample was peripheral blood, taken 28 days after the second AZD1222 dose. The clonotype comes from an adult who received the AZD1222 COVID-19 vaccine. The chain combines TRBV18 with TRBJ2-6; D is unresolved. The CDR3 DNA reads TGTGCCAGCTCACCGTCCGGGGCCAACGTCCTGACTTTC. Its translation: CASSPSGANVLTF.